Presented here are 21 T cell receptor beta chains from one specimen sequenced in a study of T cell changes during pregnancy in multiple sclerosis. TCRdb's copy holds only in-frame clones and misses some; the assay was immunoSEQ multiplex PCR. The table has roughly 61,000 clones, around 90% seen once; the top ten hold 0.89%. The sample in question was peripheral blood, obtained in the first trimester of pregnancy. The source of these receptors is a female donor in good health, enrolled as a control in a pregnancy study.

The chain uses TRBV5-4 and TRBJ2-2, with 8 bases identical to TRBD1. The length of the CDR3 is 16 residues. Losses at the gene ends were 4 bases for V and 7 bases for J; bases not matched to a gene: 12. Germline V CDR1 and CDR2: SGHNT, YYREEE (reference sequence). The CDR3 loop reads CASSLPIRTGNGELFF. The CDR3 coding sequence is TGTGCCAGCAGCCTACCTATTAGGACAGGGAACGGGGAGCTGTTTTTT. Complete variable domain (other parts from reference TRBV5-4 and TRBJ2-2): ETGVTQSPTHLIKTRGQQVTLRCSSQSGHNTVSWYQQALGQGPQFIFQYYREEENGRGNFPPRFSGLQFPNYSSELNVNALELDDSALYLCASSLPIRTGNGELFFGEGSRLTVL.

Only one count was recorded for this clone. This chain joins TRBV6-4 and TRBJ2-3; 8 bases agree with TRBD2. The trim removed 4 bases at V and 0 bases at J, leaving 6 bases unmatched. The CDR3 length is 16 residues. Per germline, CDR1 MRHNA and CDR2 SNTAGT. The chain's CDR3 is CASSVELAASTDTQYF. In DNA form, the CDR3 reads TGTGCCAGCAGTGTAGAACTAGCGGCTAGCACAGATACGCAGTATTTT.

The chain recombines TRBV4-1 with TRBJ2-3, with 10 bases lining up with TRBD1. V lost 0 bases to trimming and J lost 6 bases; unmatched junction nucleotides: 3. The germline V gene has CDR1 MGHRA and CDR2 YSYEKL. The CDR3 spans 15 residues. This CDR3 reads CASSQEGTGVDTQYF. In DNA form, the CDR3 reads TGCGCCAGCAGCCAAGAAGGGACAGGGGTCGATACGCAGTATTTT.

V and J are TRBV19 and TRBJ2-5; the D gene is possibly TRBD2 (7 bases). CDR3 length: 14 amino acids. Germline assignment: CDR1 LNHDA and CDR2 SQIVND (reference sequence). V was clipped by 6 bases and J by 2 bases, with 13 bases between them. The CDR3 loop is CASRRGASQETQYF. Written as DNA, the CDR3 is TGTGCCAGTAGACGGGGGGCGTCACAAGAGACCCAGTACTTC. Variable domain in full (rest from reference TRBV19 and TRBJ2-5): DGGITQSPKYLFRKEGQNVTLSCEQNLNHDAMYWYRQDPGQGLRLIYYSQIVNDFQKGDIAEGYSVSREKKESFPLTVTSAQKNPTAFYLCASRRGASQETQYFGPGTRLLVL.

V is TRBV7-2 and J is TRBJ1-2, with D unclear. The CDR3 runs to 14 residues. Trimming took 0 bases from V and 8 from J, leaving 13 bases between them. Looked up from germline, CDR1 is SGHTA and CDR2 is FQGNSA. The CDR3 reads CASSLASGAWGYTF. The CDR3, as DNA: TGTGCCAGCAGCTTAGCCTCAGGTGCGTGGGGCTACACCTTC.

This clone was seen only once. The V call is TRBV30, the J call TRBJ2-7; 7 nucleotides align to TRBD1. After removal of 1 base from V and 1 base from J, the junction contained 4 bases not matched to a gene. CDR1 and CDR2 from the germline V gene are GTSNPN and SVGIG (reference sequence). The CDR3 runs to 14 residues. The CDR3 DNA follows: TGTGCCTGGAGTGCCGGGACAGCTTCCTACGAGCAGTACTTC. Encoded protein: CAWSAGTASYEQYF. The full variable domain, rest sourced from reference TRBV30 and TRBJ2-7, is SQTIHQWPATLVQPVGSPLSLECTVEGTSNPNLYWYRQAAGRGLQLLFYSVGIGQISSEVPQNLSASRPQDRQFILSSKKLLLSDSGFYLCAWSAGTASYEQYFGPGTRLTVT.

The chain couples TRBV27 to TRBJ2-7; TRBD2 matches 7 bases. The length of the CDR3 is 16 residues. V lost 0 bases, J lost 0 bases, and 5 bases stayed unmatched. Germline V lookup: CDR1 MNHEY, CDR2 SMNVEV (reference sequence). CDR3 nucleotide sequence: TGTGCCAGCAGTTTATCGAAACTAGCGAGCTCCTACGAGCAGTACTTC. Translation gives CASSLSKLASSYEQYF.

This CDR3 is CASSLLGQGSYGYTF. The CDR3 bases are TGTGCCAGCAGCTTGTTGGGACAGGGGAGCTATGGCTACACCTTC. The chain uses TRBV5-5 and TRBJ1-2, with 10 positions matching TRBD1. Trimming removed 1 base from V and 4 bases from J; junction bases left unmatched: 4. The CDR3 length is 15 residues. Germline V lookup: CDR1 SGHKS, CDR2 YYEKEE (reference sequence).

The chain carries TRBV4-1 and TRBJ2-1, with 8 bases that match TRBD2. CDR1 MGHRA and CDR2 YSYEKL come from the germline V gene. J lost 7 bases, V lost 1 base, and 9 bases had no gene match. The CDR3 has 16 residues. Written as DNA, the CDR3 is TGCGCCAGCAGCCAAGTCTCGGGGGGGGCGGGAAATGAGCAGTTCTTC. This codes for CASSQVSGGAGNEQFF.

This rearrangement joins TRBV15 to TRBJ1-5, with a weak D call TRBD1 (6 bases). The V gene lost 3 bases and the J gene lost 2 bases, with 14 bases spanning the gap. There are 16 residues in the CDR3. From germline, CDR1 is LNHNV and CDR2 YYDKDF (reference sequence). CDR3 nucleotide sequence: TGTGCCACCAGCAGCTTAGACAGGAAAGGCAATCAGCCCCAGCATTTT. This sequence encodes CATSSLDRKGNQPQHF.

This clone occurred a few times. The gene calls are TRBV7-8 and TRBJ1-6; no reliable D call. The germline V gene encodes CDR1 SGHVS and CDR2 FQNEAQ. With 5 bases removed from V and 10 bases from J, the gap between germline ends came to 15 bases. There are 14 residues in the CDR3. CDR3 region: CASSQRPGGSPLHF. CDR3 bases: TGTGCCAGCAGCCAACGACCGGGAGGGTCACCCCTCCACTTT.

This rearrangement joins TRBV19 to TRBJ2-5; D is ambiguous. The CDR3 spans 13 residues. The germline V and J ends were trimmed by 6 bases and 5 bases, with 13 bases remaining between them. From germline, CDR1 is LNHDA and CDR2 SQIVND (reference sequence). The CDR3 sequence: CASSISLYETQYF. CDR3 sequence (DNA): TGTGCCAGTAGCATATCACTGTATGAGACCCAGTACTTC.

The rearrangement links TRBV6-5 to TRBJ2-7; possible D gene TRBD1, 6 bases. The germline V and J ends were trimmed by 5 bases and 4 bases, with 9 bases remaining between them. Germline V gene data show CDR1 as MNHEY and CDR2 as SVGAGI. The CDR3 extends over 12 amino acids. The CDR3 nucleotides are TGTGCCAGCAGTGCGACAGGATACGAGCAGTACTTC. This translates into CASSATGYEQYF.

CDR3 residues: CASEGRRDMNTEAFF. In DNA form, the CDR3 reads TGTGCCAGTGAGGGAAGGCGGGATATGAACACTGAAGCTTTCTTT. The rearrangement joins TRBV19 to TRBJ1-1, with no clear D. This CDR3 has 15 amino acids. The ends were cut back, 8 bases at V and 0 bases at J, with 16 bases in the middle. Germline V gene lookup returns CDR1 LNHDA and CDR2 SQIVND (reference sequence).

There are a few counts of this clone. The J gene is TRBJ1-1, the V gene TRBV29-1; D perhaps matches TRBD1 (5 bases). This CDR3 has 14 residues. Per the germline V gene, CDR1 is SQVTM and CDR2 is ANQGSEA. V was cut by 7 bases and J by 4 bases, with 19 bases left in between. In nucleotides, the CDR3 is TGCAGCGCCGCGCGGGGCCCTCCTGCCACTGAAGCTTTCTTT. Residues: CSAARGPPATEAFF.

The J gene is TRBJ1-2, the V gene TRBV19; 9 positions agree with TRBD1. Germline CDR1 reads LNHDA; CDR2 reads SQIVND (reference sequence). The CDR3 is 13 residues long. The ends lost 9 bases at V and 6 bases at J; junction bases unmatched: 8. CDR3: CASRTGERNGYTF. The CDR3 nucleotides read TGTGCCAGCCGGACAGGGGAGAGGAATGGCTACACCTTC. Full variable domain (outside the CDR3, taken from reference TRBV19 and TRBJ1-2): DGGITQSPKYLFRKEGQNVTLSCEQNLNHDAMYWYRQDPGQGLRLIYYSQIVNDFQKGDIAEGYSVSREKKESFPLTVTSAQKNPTAFYLCASRTGERNGYTFGSGTRLTVV.

V gene TRBV5-1 combines with J gene TRBJ1-2; possibly TRBD1 for D (5 bases). Germline CDR1 and CDR2: SGHRS and YFSETQ. This CDR3 is built from 14 residues. The V and J ends lost 2 bases and 6 bases respectively, with 14 bases between them. The DNA of the CDR3 is TGCGCCAGCAGCTTTTCAGGGTTAAGGGATGGCTACACCTTC. Amino acids: CASSFSGLRDGYTF.

This clone showed up just a few times. J is TRBJ1-5 and V is TRBV2, with 8 positions matching TRBD1. Germline V gene data show CDR1 as SNHLY and CDR2 as FYNNEI. Unmatched junction bases numbered 0, after V lost 4 bases and J lost 7 bases. The length of the CDR3 is 12 residues. The CDR3 loop reads CASSGQGQPQHF. The CDR3 DNA sequence: TGTGCCAGCAGTGGACAGGGGCAGCCCCAGCATTTT.

The rearrangement uses TRBV7-9 and TRBJ2-1; TRBD1 is a possible D gene (8 bases). The CDR3 loop spans 16 amino acids. V was shortened by 5 bases and J by 1 base, with 15 bases between the two germline ends. CDR1 and CDR2 from the germline V gene are SEHNR and FQNEAQ (reference sequence). The CDR3 loop reads CASSIPQGGSYNEQFF. CDR3 bases: TGTGCCAGCAGCATACCACAGGGGGGGTCCTACAATGAGCAGTTCTTC.

The rearrangement joins TRBV19 to TRBJ1-1; D gene uncertain. The V end lost 3 bases, the J end lost 3 bases, and 8 bases lay between the germline ends. Germline V gene data show CDR1 as LNHDA and CDR2 as SQIVND (reference sequence). The length of the CDR3 is 13 residues. The CDR3 DNA sequence: TGTGCCAGTAGTATCAGGCGGGACACTGAAGCTTTCTTT. Protein sequence: CASSIRRDTEAFF.

The V gene is TRBV4-2, the J gene TRBJ2-5; D may be TRBD2 (7 bases). Germline values: CDR1 LGHNA, CDR2 YNFKEQ. The CDR3 is made up of 16 amino acids. The V end lost 5 bases, the J end lost 6 bases, and 22 bases lay between the germline ends. DNA of the CDR3: TGTGCCAGCAGCAAAGCGAGGACGGACGGGGGGCAGACCCAGTACTTC. Translated, it gives CASSKARTDGGQTQYF.